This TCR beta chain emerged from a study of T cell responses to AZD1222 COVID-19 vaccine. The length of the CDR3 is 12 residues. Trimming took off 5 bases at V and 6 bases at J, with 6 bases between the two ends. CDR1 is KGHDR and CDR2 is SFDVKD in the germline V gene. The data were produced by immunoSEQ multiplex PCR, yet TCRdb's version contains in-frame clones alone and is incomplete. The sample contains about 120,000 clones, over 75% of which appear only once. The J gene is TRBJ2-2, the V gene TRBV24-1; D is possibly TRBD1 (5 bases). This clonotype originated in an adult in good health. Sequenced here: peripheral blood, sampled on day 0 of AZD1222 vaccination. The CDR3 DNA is TGTGCCACCAGTGGCAGGGCCGGGGAGCTGTTTTTT. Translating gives CATSGRAGELFF.